The 28 T cell receptor beta chains below were found in one sample sequenced in a study of OX40 agonist ivuxolimab in advanced cancers. The method was immunoSEQ multiplex PCR; TCRdb's version includes in-frame clones alone and lacks a portion of them. Of around 68,000 clones in the sample, 85% to 90% were seen once. The source material was CD4+ or CD8+ T cells sorted from blood, sampled in a trial of the OX40 agonist ivuxolimab. All receptors derive from an adult with an advanced solid tumor such as melanoma, head and neck, liver or kidney cancer.

This rearrangement joins TRBV11-2 to TRBJ2-1; no definite D call. The V end was cut by 4 bases, the J end by 1 base, with 8 bases between. Germline assignment: CDR1 SGHAT and CDR2 FQNNGV. The CDR3 runs to 14 residues. CDR3 in DNA: TGTGCCAGCAGCTACTCGCCTTCCTACAATGAGCAGTTCTTC. Amino acid sequence: CASSYSPSYNEQFF.

The chain has TRBV6-1 and TRBJ1-5; the D is unclear. Germline V lookup: CDR1 MNHNS, CDR2 SASEGT. This CDR3 contains 14 residues. V shed 4 bases and J shed 4 bases, with 11 bases lying between them. The CDR3 region has the DNA TGTGCCAGCAGTGTGAGGTCCGAGAATCAGCCCCAGCATTTT. Translating gives CASSVRSENQPQHF.

This chain links TRBV2 with TRBJ1-2; perhaps TRBD1 as D (6 bases). V was trimmed by 5 bases and J by 2 bases, leaving 15 bases between them. Germline V gene lookup returns CDR1 SNHLY and CDR2 FYNNEI. This CDR3 spans 15 amino acids. The CDR3 region has the DNA TGTGCCAGCAGTATTCTACTGACAGGAAACTATGGCTACACCTTC. It yields the protein CASSILLTGNYGYTF.

The CDR3: CASSMLGMGNQPQHF. The CDR3 nucleotides are TGTGCCAGTAGTATGCTGGGGATGGGCAATCAGCCCCAGCATTTT. The V and J genes are TRBV19 and TRBJ1-5, with no clear D. The CDR3 has 15 residues. Germline V gives CDR1 LNHDA, CDR2 SQIVND (reference sequence). The ends were cut back, 3 bases at V and 2 bases at J, with 11 bases in the middle.

The chain employs TRBV19 and TRBJ2-6; D remains ambiguous. Between the trimmed V and J ends, which lost 3 bases and 0 bases, there was a span of 9 bases. The germline gives CDR1 LNHDA, CDR2 SQIVND (reference sequence). The CDR3 length is 16 residues. CDR3 protein: CASSIGGLSGANVLTF. The CDR3 coding sequence is TGTGCCAGTAGTATTGGCGGCCTCTCTGGGGCCAACGTCCTGACTTTC.

The chain joins TRBV16 to TRBJ1-6; unclear D gene. The CDR3 is 16 residues long. Trimming removed 1 base at V and 14 bases at J, with 21 bases between. CDR1 and CDR2 from the germline V gene are KGHSY and FQNENV. CDR3 residues: CASSQLASASSGALHF. In DNA form, the CDR3 reads TGTGCCAGCAGCCAATTGGCATCTGCCTCTAGTGGGGCCCTCCACTTT.

This clone was seen a handful of times. The V and J genes are TRBV6-4 and TRBJ2-5, with 7 bases matching TRBD2. J lost 4 bases, V lost 5 bases, and 4 bases had no gene match. This CDR3 comprises 13 residues. Looked up from germline, CDR1 is MRHNA and CDR2 is SNTAGT. CDR3 nucleotide sequence: TGTGCCAGCAGTCGGGAGGAGGGAGAGACCCAGTACTTC. This codes for CASSREEGETQYF.

This chain uses TRBV2 with TRBJ2-7; 7 bases align to TRBD1. The CDR3 runs to 15 residues. V shed 4 bases and J 1 base; nucleotides not matched to a gene: 7. Germline lookup yields CDR1 SNHLY and CDR2 FYNNEI. The CDR3: CASSAGQLTSYEQYF. For the CDR3, the DNA is TGTGCCAGCAGTGCGGGACAGTTAACGTCCTACGAGCAGTACTTC.

This sequence joins TRBV2 and TRBJ1-6; D is undetermined. CDR1 is SNHLY and CDR2 is FYNNEI in the germline V gene. The CDR3 consists of 14 residues. V was cut by 2 bases and J by 7 bases, with 9 bases left in between. CDR3: CASSERESNSPLHF. CDR3 sequence (DNA): TGTGCCAGCAGTGAAAGGGAATCCAATTCACCCCTCCACTTT.

The chain uses TRBV19 and TRBJ1-6; D may be TRBD1 (6 bases). Germline V gives CDR1 LNHDA, CDR2 SQIVND (reference sequence). Trimming left V 6 bases short and J 11 bases short, with 14 bases between. There are 13 residues in the CDR3. CDR3 residues: CASSRGQGAPLHF. In DNA form, the CDR3 reads TGTGCCAGTAGCCGGGGGCAGGGAGCACCCCTCCACTTT.

This clone was observed a single time. The genes are TRBV29-1 and TRBJ2-3; D is undetermined. The length of the CDR3 is 12 residues. V lost 3 bases and J 0 bases, leaving 4 bases between the germline ends. Per the germline V gene, CDR1 is SQVTM and CDR2 is ANQGSEA. The CDR3 loop reads CSVDTSTDTQYF. CDR3 DNA: TGCAGCGTTGACACGAGCACAGATACGCAGTATTTT.

The CDR3 nucleotides read TGTGCCAGCAGTGCCACGTGGGGGGGAGGCACTAATGAAAAACTGTTTTTT. It is translated as CASSATWGGGTNEKLFF. The rearrangement uses TRBV25-1 and TRBJ1-4, with D possibly being TRBD1 (5 bases). Germline V lookup: CDR1 MGHDK, CDR2 SYGVNS. V lost 4 bases, J lost 2 bases, and 17 bases lay in between. The CDR3 spans 17 residues.

The V call is TRBV2, the J call TRBJ1-3; no definite D call. Trimming took off 5 bases at V and 0 bases at J, with 11 bases between the two ends. CDR1 and CDR2 (germline): SNHLY, FYNNEI. This CDR3 is built from 15 residues. In DNA, the CDR3 is TGTGCCAGCAGTCAAACCATATTCTCTGGAAACACCATATATTTT. Encoded protein: CASSQTIFSGNTIYF.

The J gene is TRBJ1-4, the V gene TRBV2, with no clear D. In germline, CDR1 is SNHLY, CDR2 FYNNEI. The V end lost 5 bases, the J end lost 4 bases, and 14 bases lay between the germline ends. The CDR3 contains 15 residues. The CDR3 loop reads CASSLKGRDNEKLFF. CDR3 DNA: TGTGCCAGCAGTCTTAAAGGGCGGGATAATGAAAAACTGTTTTTT.

This chain uses TRBV5-1 with TRBJ1-1, with 11 positions matching TRBD1. Germline CDR1 is SGHRS and CDR2 is YFSETQ. The CDR3 is made up of 15 amino acids. V was clipped by 4 bases and J by 3 bases; unmatched bases: 5. The CDR3 nucleotides are TGCGCCAGCAGCCCGTGGGACAGGGGGGACACTGAAGCTTTCTTT. Translated, it gives CASSPWDRGDTEAFF.

The V gene is TRBV2, the J gene TRBJ2-1, with a weak D call TRBD1 (5 bases). CDR3 length: 15 amino acids. The ends were cut back, 5 bases at V and 0 bases at J, with 11 bases in the middle. CDR1 SNHLY and CDR2 FYNNEI come from the germline V gene. CDR3 sequence: CASSQTVSSYNEQFF. The CDR3 DNA sequence: TGTGCCAGCAGTCAGACAGTCAGCTCCTACAATGAGCAGTTCTTC.

The rearrangement uses TRBV14 and TRBJ1-1; TRBD1 agrees at 7 bases. The V gene's germline CDR1 is SGHDN and CDR2 FVKESK. The CDR3 length is 16 residues. V lost 4 bases to trimming and J lost 3 bases; unmatched junction nucleotides: 11. CDR3 loop: CASSPRRGLSYTEAFF. The CDR3 nucleotides are TGTGCCAGCAGCCCCCGGAGGGGGCTGTCCTACACTGAAGCTTTCTTT.

The chain joins TRBV10-3 to TRBJ1-5; D is undetermined. Germline V gene sequence: CDR1 ENHRY, CDR2 SYGVKD. The CDR3 has 13 residues. V lost 4 bases, J lost 7 bases, and 11 bases lay in between. The CDR3 protein is CAISVAGNQPQHF. CDR3 sequence (DNA): TGTGCCATCAGTGTTGCGGGTAACCAGCCCCAGCATTTT.

The chain recombines TRBV28 with TRBJ1-6, with a possible D match to TRBD1 (6 bases). The CDR3 is 14 residues long. With 4 bases removed from V and 5 bases from J, the gap between germline ends came to 9 bases. Germline V gene data show CDR1 as MDHEN and CDR2 as SYDVKM. CDR3 in amino acids: CASSSAGDNSPLHF. CDR3 DNA: TGTGCCAGCAGTTCGGCAGGGGATAATTCACCCCTCCACTTT. Filled out from reference TRBV28 and TRBJ1-6, the complete variable domain reads DVKVTQSSRYLVKRTGEKVFLECVQDMDHENMFWYRQDPGLGLRLIYFSYDVKMKEKGDIPEGYSVSREKKERFSLILESASTNQTSMYLCASSSAGDNSPLHFGNGTRLTVT.

V and J are TRBV5-1 and TRBJ2-7; 9 nucleotides line up with TRBD2. Germline CDR1 reads SGHRS; CDR2 reads YFSETQ. Losses at the gene ends were 4 bases for V and 2 bases for J; bases not matched to a gene: 4. The CDR3 spans 14 residues. DNA of the CDR3: TGCGCCAGCAGCCTCAGCGGGGGGCCCTACGAGCAGTACTTC. This gives the protein CASSLSGGPYEQYF.

The CDR3 spells CASSDLDQPQHF. The DNA of the CDR3 is TGCGCCAGCAGCGACCTAGATCAGCCCCAGCATTTT. The V gene is TRBV4-1, the J gene TRBJ1-5; D uncertain. The ends were cut back, 5 bases at V and 5 bases at J, with 7 bases in the middle. This CDR3 region has 12 residues. Germline assignment: CDR1 MGHRA and CDR2 YSYEKL.

The V and J genes are TRBV4-1 and TRBJ2-7, with D maybe TRBD2 (5 bases). CDR3 size: 15 residues. With 1 base removed from V and 3 bases from J, the gap between germline ends came to 13 bases. Germline V gene lookup returns CDR1 MGHRA and CDR2 YSYEKL. The CDR3 sequence is CASSQVGEGSYEQYF. CDR3 sequence (DNA): TGCGCCAGCAGCCAAGTGGGAGAGGGAAGCTACGAGCAGTACTTC.

The rearrangement joins TRBV6-5 to TRBJ1-1; no reliable D call. Germline-derived CDR1 and CDR2 are MNHEY and SVGAGI. The CDR3 is 15 amino acids. V lost 4 bases and J 4 bases, leaving 16 bases between the germline ends. CDR3 DNA: TGTGCCAGCAGTTTACGAGGGCGACGAGGCACTGAAGCTTTCTTT. It is translated as CASSLRGRRGTEAFF.

This clone was found once. This sequence joins TRBV9 and TRBJ1-3, with TRBD1 matching 10 bases. The ends lost 2 bases at V and 2 bases at J; junction bases unmatched: 4. Per germline, CDR1 SGDLS and CDR2 YYNGEE. The CDR3 is made up of 16 amino acids. CDR3 protein: CASSVIDRGPGNTIYF. DNA for the CDR3: TGTGCCAGCAGCGTGATAGACAGGGGGCCTGGAAACACCATATATTTT.

This rearrangement joins TRBV6-4 to TRBJ1-2; weak D call: TRBD1 (5 bases). V was pared by 10 bases and J by 2 bases, with 14 bases between. Germline CDR1 reads MRHNA; CDR2 reads SNTAGT. This CDR3 contains 13 residues. The CDR3 reads CATSTVSNYGYTF. CDR3 in DNA: TGTGCCACCTCGACAGTCTCGAACTATGGCTACACCTTC.

The chain uses TRBV5-1 and TRBJ1-1; 8 nucleotides align to TRBD1. CDR3 length equals 15 residues. Per germline, CDR1 SGHRS and CDR2 YFSETQ. V lost 4 bases and J lost 4; bases outside the gene matches: 9. Written as DNA, the CDR3 is TGCGCCAGCAGCGGGACAGGTCGGAGAATCACTGAAGCTTTCTTT. This gives the protein CASSGTGRRITEAFF.

The V call is TRBV7-6, the J call TRBJ2-2; 7 bases agree with TRBD2. Germline trimming cut 1 base from V and 8 bases from J; bases unmatched to any gene: 10. CDR3 size: 16 residues. From germline, CDR1 is SGHVS and CDR2 FNYEAQ. The CDR3 bases are TGTGCCAGCAGCTTAGGGGAGGGAAGTCGAGCTGGGGAGCTGTTTTTT. Encoded protein: CASSLGEGSRAGELFF.

The genes are TRBV7-3 and TRBJ2-1; 11 bases match TRBD2. Germline CDR1 is SGHTA and CDR2 is FQGTGA. This CDR3 spans 17 amino acids. V lost 5 bases, J lost 4 bases, and 10 bases stayed unmatched. The DNA for the CDR3 is TGTGCCAGCAGCCCAGGGGCTAGCGGGGGGCCTTACAATGAGCAGTTCTTC. This gives the protein CASSPGASGGPYNEQFF. The full variable domain, its missing parts supplied by reference TRBV7-3 and TRBJ2-1, is GAGVSQTPSNKVTEKGKYVELRCDPISGHTALYWYRQSLGQGPEFLIYFQGTGAADDSGLPNDRFFAVRPEGSVSTLKIQRTERGDSAVYLCASSPGASGGPYNEQFFGPGTRLTVL.